This T cell receptor beta chain was identified in a study of T cell responses to AZD1222 COVID-19 vaccine. Study results and limitations: Nearly half of spike-specific TCRs reportedly go after variant regions that carry no mutations. At baseline, just 6 or 7 AZD1222 recipients tested seropositive. The donor group comprised mostly white British people and more females; the analysis possibly underestimated clonal diversity.

Method: immunoSEQ multiplex PCR; TCRdb's copy keeps in-frame clones and lacks some. The sample lists approximately 180,000 clones, about nine tenths occurring once. CDR1 and CDR2 (germline): SGHDT, YYEEEE. Trimming shortened V by 0 bases and J by 1 base, and 4 bases separated the two germline ends. CDR3 length: 14 residues. Worth noting for this clone: Its antigen is not identified.

This sequence joins TRBV5-6 and TRBJ2-2; D not resolved. The sample here was peripheral blood, taken on day 0 of AZD1222 vaccination. This receptor was identified in an adult in good health. DNA for the CDR3: TGTGCCAGCAGCTTGGTTGAGAACACCGGGGAGCTGTTTTTT. Amino acid sequence: CASSLVENTGELFF.